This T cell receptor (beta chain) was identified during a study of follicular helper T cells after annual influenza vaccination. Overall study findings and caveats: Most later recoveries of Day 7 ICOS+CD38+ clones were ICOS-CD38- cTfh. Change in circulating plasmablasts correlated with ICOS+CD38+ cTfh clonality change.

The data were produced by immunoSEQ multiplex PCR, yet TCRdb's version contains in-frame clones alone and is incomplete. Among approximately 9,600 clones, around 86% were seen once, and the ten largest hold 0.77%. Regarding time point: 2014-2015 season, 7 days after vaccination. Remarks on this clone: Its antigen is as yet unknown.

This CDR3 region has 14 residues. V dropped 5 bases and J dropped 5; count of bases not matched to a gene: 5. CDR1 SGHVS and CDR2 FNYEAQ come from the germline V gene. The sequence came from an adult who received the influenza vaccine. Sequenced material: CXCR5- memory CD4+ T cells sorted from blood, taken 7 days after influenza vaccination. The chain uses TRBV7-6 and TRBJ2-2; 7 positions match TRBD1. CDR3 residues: CASSMGQQTGELFF. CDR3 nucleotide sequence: TGTGCCAGCAGCATGGGACAGCAGACCGGGGAGCTGTTTTTT.